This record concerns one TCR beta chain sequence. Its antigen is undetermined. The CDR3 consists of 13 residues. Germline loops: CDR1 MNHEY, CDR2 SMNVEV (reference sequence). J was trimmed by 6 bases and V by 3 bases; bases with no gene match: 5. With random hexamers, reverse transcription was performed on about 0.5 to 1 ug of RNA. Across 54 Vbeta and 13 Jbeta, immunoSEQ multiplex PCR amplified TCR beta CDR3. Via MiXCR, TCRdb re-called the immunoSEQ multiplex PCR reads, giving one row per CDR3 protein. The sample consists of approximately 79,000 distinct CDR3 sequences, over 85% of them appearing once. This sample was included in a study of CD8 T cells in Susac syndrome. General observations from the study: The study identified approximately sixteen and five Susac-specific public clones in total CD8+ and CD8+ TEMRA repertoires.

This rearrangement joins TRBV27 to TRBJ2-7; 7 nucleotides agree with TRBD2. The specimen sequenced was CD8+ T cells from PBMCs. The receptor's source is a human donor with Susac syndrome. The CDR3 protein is CASSFGREGEQYF. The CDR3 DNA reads TGTGCCAGCAGTTTTGGGAGGGAGGGCGAGCAGTACTTC.